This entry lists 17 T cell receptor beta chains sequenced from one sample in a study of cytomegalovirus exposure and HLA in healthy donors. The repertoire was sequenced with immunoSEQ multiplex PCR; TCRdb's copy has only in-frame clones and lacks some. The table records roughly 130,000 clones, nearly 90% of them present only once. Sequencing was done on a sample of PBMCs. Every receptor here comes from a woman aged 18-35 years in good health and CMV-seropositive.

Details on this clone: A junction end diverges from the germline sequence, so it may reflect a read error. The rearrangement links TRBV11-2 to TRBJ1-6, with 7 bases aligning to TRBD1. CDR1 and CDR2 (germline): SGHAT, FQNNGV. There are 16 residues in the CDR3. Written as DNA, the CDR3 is TGTGCCAGCAGTTTAGGGAGGGGGCAATATAATTCACCCCTCCACTTT. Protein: CASSLGRGQYNSPLHF.

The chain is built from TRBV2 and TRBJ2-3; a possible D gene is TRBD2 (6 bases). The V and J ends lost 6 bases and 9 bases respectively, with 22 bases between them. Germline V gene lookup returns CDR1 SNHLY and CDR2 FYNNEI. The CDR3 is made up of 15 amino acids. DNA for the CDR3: TGTGCCAGCAGCCTCGGGACCTCGGCGGGGAAAACGCAGTATTTT. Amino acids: CASSLGTSAGKTQYF.

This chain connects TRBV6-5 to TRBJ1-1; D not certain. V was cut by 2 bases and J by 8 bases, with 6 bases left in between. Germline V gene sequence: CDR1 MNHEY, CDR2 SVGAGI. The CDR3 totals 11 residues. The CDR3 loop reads CASSYRAEAFF. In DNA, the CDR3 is TGTGCCAGCAGTTACCGAGCGGAAGCTTTCTTT.

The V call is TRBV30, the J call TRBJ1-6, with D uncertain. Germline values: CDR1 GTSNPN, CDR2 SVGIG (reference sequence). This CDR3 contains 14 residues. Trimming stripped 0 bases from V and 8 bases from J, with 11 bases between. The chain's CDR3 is CAWSVRGKDSPLHF. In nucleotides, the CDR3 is TGTGCCTGGAGTGTCCGGGGAAAGGATTCACCCCTCCACTTT.

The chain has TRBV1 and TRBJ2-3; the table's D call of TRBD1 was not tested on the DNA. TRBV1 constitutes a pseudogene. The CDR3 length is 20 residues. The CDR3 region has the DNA TGCACCAGCAGCCAAGTCCCCCATTTCAGGAATCCCGTAAAAGAAGGTACGCAGTATTTT. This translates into CTSSQVPHFRNPVKEGTQYF.

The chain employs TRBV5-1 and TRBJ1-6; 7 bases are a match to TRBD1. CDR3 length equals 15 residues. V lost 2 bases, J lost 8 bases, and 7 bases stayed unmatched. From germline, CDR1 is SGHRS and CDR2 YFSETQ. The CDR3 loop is CASSFSLQGDSPLHF. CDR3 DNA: TGCGCCAGCAGCTTCTCCCTTCAGGGGGATTCACCCCTCCACTTT.

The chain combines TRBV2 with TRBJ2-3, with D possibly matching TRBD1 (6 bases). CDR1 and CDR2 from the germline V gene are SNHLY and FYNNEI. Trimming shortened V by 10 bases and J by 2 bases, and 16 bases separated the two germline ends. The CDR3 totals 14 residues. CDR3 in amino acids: CATRSDRYTDTQYF. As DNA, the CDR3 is TGTGCCACAAGGAGTGACAGGTACACAGATACGCAGTATTTT.

The DNA for the CDR3 is TGTGCCAGTAGTATAGGCGACAGGGGCCCCAATAGCAATCAGCCCCAGCATTTT. Protein product: CASSIGDRGPNSNQPQHF. This sequence joins TRBV19 and TRBJ1-5, with 8 positions matching TRBD1. Germline V CDR1 and CDR2: LNHDA, SQIVND (reference sequence). The CDR3 sequence is 18 residues long. V shed 1 base, J shed 0 bases, and the junction held 8 bases outside the gene matches.

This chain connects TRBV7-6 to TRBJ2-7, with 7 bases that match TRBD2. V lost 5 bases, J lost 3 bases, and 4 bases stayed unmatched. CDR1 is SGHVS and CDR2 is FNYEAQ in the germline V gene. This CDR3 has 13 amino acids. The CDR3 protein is CASSEGGSYEQYF. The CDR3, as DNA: TGTGCCAGCAGCGAGGGCGGGAGCTACGAGCAGTACTTC.

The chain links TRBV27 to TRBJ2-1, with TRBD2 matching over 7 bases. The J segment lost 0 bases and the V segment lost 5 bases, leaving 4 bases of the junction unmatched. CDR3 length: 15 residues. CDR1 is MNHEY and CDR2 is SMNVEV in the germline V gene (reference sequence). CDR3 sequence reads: CASSQLAGSYNEQFF. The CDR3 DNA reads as TGTGCCAGCAGTCAATTAGCGGGCTCCTACAATGAGCAGTTCTTC.

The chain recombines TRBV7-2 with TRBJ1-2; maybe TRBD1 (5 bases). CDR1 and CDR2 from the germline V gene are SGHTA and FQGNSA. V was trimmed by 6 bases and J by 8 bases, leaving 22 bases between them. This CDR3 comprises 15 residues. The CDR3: CASSLRLQAYKGYTF. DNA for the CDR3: TGTGCCAGCAGTCTTAGGTTACAGGCGTATAAAGGCTACACCTTC.

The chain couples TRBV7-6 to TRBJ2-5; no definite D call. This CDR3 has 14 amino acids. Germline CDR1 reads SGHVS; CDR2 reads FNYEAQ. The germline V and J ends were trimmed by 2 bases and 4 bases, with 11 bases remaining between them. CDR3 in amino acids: CASSLNEILETQYF. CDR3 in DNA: TGTGCCAGCAGCTTAAACGAGATTTTAGAGACCCAGTACTTC.

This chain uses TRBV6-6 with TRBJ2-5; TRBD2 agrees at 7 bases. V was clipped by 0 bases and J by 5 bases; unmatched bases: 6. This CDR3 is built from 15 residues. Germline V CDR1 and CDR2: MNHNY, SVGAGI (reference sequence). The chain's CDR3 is CASSYSREGAETQYF. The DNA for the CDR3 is TGTGCCAGCAGTTACTCGAGGGAGGGAGCTGAGACCCAGTACTTC.

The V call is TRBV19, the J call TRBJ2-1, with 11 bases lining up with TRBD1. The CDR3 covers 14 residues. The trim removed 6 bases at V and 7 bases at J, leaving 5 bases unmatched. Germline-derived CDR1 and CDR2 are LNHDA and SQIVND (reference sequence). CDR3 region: CASSPGTGGNEQFF. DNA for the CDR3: TGTGCCAGTAGCCCCGGGACAGGGGGAAATGAGCAGTTCTTC.

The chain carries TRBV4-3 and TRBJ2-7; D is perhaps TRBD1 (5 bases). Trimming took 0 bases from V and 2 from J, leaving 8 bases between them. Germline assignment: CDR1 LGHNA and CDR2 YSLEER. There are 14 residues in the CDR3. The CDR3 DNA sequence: TGCGCCAGCAGCCAAGACCCAGGGACCTACGAGCAGTACTTC. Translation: CASSQDPGTYEQYF.

The CDR3 bases are TGTGCCAGCAGCCCGAGGGGAGGGGAGACCCAGTACTTC. Translation gives CASSPRGGETQYF. The J gene is TRBJ2-5, the V gene TRBV7-9, with TRBD2 matching over 7 bases. The CDR3 runs to 13 residues. Trimming took 5 bases from V and 5 from J; bases not matched to a gene: 5. The germline V gene encodes CDR1 SEHNR and CDR2 FQNEAQ (reference sequence).

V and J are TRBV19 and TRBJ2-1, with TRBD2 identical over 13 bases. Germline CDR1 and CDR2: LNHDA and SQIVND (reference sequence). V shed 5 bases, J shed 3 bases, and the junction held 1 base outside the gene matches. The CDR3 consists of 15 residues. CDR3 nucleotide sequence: TGTGCCAGTAGTGGGACTAGCGGGGACTACAATGAGCAGTTCTTC. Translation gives CASSGTSGDYNEQFF.